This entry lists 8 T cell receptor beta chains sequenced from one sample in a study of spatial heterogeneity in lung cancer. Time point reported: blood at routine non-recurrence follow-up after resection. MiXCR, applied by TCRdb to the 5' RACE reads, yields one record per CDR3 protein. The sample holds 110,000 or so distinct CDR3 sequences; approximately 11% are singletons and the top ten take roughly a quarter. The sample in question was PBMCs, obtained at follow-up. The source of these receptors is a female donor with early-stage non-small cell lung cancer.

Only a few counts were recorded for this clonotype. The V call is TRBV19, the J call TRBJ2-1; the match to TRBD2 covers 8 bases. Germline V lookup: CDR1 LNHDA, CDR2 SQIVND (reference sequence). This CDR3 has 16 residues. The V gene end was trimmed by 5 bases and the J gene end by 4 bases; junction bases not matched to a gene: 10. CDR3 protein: CASSLRNSGKYNEQFF. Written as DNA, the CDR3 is TGTGCCAGTAGTCTGAGAAATAGCGGGAAGTACAATGAGCAGTTCTTC.

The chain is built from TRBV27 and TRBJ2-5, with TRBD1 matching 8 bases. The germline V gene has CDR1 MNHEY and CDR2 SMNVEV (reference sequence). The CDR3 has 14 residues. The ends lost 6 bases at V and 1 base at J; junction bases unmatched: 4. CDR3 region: CASRGTGTQETQYF. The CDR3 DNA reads TGTGCCAGCAGGGGGACAGGAACCCAAGAGACCCAGTACTTC.

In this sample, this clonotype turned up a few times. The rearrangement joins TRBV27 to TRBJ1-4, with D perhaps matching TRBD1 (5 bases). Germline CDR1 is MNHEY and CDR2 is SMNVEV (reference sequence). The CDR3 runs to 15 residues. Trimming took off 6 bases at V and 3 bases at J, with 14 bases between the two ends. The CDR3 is CASRPAGGSNEKLFF. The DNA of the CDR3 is TGTGCCAGCAGACCGGCGGGGGGTTCTAATGAAAAACTGTTTTTT.

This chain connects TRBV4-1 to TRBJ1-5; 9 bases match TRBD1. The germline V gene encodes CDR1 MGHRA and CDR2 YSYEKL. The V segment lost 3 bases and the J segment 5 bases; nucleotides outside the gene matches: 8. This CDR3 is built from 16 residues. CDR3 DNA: TGCGCCAGCAGCCAGGAACCGGGACAGGGATATCAGCCCCAGCATTTT. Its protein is CASSQEPGQGYQPQHF.

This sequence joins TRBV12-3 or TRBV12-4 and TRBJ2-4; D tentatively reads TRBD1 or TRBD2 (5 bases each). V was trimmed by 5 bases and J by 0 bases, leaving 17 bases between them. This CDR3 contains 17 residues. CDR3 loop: CASSRTGMGLAKNIQYF. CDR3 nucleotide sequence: TGTGCCAGCAGTCGGACGGGAATGGGGCTAGCCAAAAACATTCAGTACTTC.

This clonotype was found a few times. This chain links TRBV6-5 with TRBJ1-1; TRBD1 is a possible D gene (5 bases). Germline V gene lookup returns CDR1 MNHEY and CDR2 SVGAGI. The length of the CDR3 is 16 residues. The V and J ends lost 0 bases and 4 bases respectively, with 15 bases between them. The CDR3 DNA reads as TGTGCCAGCAGTTACTCGATCGCCGCGGGACCCACTGAAGCTTTCTTT. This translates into CASSYSIAAGPTEAFF.

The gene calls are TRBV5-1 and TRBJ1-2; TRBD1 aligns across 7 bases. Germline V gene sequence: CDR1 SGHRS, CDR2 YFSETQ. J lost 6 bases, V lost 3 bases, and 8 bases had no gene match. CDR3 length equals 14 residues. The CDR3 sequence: CASSSREGADGYTF. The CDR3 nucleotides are TGCGCCAGCAGCTCCCGTGAGGGGGCGGATGGCTACACCTTC.

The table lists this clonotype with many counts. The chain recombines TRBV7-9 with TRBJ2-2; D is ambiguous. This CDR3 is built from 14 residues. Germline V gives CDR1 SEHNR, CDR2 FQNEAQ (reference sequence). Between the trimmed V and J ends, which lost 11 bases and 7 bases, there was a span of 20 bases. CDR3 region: CAGRDSRSIGELFF. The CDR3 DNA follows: TGTGCCGGAAGAGACTCCAGGTCGATCGGGGAGCTGTTTTTT. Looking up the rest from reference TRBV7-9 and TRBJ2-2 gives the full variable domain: DTGVSQNPRHKITKRGQNVTFRCDPISEHNRLYWYRQTLGQGPEFLTYFQNEAQLEKSRLLSDRFSAERPKGSFSTLEIQRTEQGDSAMYLCAGRDSRSIGELFFGEGSRLTVL.